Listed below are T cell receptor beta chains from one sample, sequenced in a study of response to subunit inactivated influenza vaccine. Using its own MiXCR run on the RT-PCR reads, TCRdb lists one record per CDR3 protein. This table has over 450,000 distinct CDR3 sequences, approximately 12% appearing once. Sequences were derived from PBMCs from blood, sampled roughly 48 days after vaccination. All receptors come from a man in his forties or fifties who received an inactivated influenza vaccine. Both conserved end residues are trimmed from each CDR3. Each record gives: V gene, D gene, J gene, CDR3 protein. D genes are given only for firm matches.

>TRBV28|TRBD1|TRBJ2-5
ASRETGGQETQY
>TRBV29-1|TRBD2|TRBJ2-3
SVEFSRLAGDTQY
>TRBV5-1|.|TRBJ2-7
ASSLGVEGFEQY
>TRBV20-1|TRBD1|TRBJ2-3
SARDRVGTDTQY
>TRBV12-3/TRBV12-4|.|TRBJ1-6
ASSPPKVGGPLH
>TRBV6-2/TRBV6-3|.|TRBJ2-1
ASSYERSSYNEQF
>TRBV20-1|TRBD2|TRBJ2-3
SARDTFRLAGDTDTQY
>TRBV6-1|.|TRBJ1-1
ASTQTLGGTEAF
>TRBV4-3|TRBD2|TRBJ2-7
ASSQDASGGEQY
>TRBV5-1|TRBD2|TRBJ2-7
ASSRTAGAWEQY
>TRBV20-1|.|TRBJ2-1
SAMDTVNEQF
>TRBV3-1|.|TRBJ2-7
ASSEGGGGKYEQY
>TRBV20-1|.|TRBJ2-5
SAREPAGRQETQY
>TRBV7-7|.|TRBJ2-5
ASSLYPGKETQY
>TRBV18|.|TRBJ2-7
ASSLMGPPYEQY
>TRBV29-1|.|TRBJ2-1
SVDQGYNEQF
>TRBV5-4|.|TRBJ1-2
ASSLEAASLGGYT
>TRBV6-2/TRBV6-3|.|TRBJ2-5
ASSYQGLVQETQY
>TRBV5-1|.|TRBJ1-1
ASRGEGNTEAF
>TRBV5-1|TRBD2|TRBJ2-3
ASSLKELAGVWDTQY
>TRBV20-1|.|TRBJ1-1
SARELGQLTEAF
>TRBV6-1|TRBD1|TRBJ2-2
ASRPDRETGELF
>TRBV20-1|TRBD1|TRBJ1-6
STRDSSNSPLH
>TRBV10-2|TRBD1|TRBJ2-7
ASTPRQGTTYEQY
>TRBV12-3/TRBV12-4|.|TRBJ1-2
ASSLLRGANYGYT
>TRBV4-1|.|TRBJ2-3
ASSQVGTPISTDTQY
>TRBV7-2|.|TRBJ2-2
ASSLARPNTGELF
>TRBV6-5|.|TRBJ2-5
ASSYGGTYQETQY
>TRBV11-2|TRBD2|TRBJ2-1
ASSLGLAGVHHYNEQF
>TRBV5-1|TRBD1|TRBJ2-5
ASSPLGQGAAETQY
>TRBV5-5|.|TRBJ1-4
ASSLVPELIEKLF
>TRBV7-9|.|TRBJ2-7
ASSTGYYEQY
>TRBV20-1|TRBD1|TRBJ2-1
SARVRTGVVF
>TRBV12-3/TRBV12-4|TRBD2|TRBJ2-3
ASSSTLAGDNTDTQY
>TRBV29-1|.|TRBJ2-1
SAGGGGFYNEQF
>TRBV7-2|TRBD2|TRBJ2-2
ASSGTGLAIGELF
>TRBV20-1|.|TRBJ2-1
SARGTRSGGDREPFWAPYNEQF
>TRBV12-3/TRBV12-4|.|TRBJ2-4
ASRAGETIQY
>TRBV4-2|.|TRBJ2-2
ASSQDPEGELF
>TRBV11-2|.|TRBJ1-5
ASSLDTSTVNQPQH
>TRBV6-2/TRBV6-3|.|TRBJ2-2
ASSTDSLSRDTGELF
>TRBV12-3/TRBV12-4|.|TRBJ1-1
ASSFSGRNTEAF
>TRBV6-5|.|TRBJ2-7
ASKTGDYEQY
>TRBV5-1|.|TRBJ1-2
ASSLVDFNGYT
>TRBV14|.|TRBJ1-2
ASSQENVNYGYT
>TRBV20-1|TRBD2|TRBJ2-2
SARPRFTPPRTSGRGGELF
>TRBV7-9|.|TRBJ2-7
TSSSGSYEQY
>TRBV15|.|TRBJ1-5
ATSREQGEQPQH
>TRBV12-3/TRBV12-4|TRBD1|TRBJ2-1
ASSFGQGVGNEQF
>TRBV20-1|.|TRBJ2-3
SATKFERSTDTQY
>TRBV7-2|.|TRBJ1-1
ASSLASRNPNTEAF
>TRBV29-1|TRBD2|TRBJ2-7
SVLAGGPYEQY
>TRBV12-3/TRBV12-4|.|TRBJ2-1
ASRMSSYNEQF
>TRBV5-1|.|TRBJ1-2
ASRGDGDYGYT
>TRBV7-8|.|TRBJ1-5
ASSSMPGRSANSNQPQH
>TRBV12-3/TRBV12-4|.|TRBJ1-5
ASSFWPKSNQPQH
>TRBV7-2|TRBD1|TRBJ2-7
ASEMTGGHEQY
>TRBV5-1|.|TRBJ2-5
ASSLEPWRSETQY
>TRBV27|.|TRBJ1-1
ASSLIPDMNTEAF